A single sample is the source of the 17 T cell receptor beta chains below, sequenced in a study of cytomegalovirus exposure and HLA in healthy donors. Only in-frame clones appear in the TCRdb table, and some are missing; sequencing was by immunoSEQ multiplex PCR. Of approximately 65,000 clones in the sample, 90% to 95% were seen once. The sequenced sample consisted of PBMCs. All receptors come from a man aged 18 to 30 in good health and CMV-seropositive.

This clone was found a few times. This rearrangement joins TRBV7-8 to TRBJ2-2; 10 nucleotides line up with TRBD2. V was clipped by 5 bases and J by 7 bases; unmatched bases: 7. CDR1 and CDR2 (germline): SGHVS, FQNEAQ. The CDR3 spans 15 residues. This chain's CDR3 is CASSLLAGAGGELFF. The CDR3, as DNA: TGTGCCAGCAGCCTCCTAGCGGGAGCGGGCGGGGAGCTGTTTTTT.

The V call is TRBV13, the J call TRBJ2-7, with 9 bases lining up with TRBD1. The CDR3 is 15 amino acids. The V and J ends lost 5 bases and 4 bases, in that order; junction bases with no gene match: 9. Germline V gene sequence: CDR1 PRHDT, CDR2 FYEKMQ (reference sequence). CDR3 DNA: TGTGCCAGCAGCCAGGCGGGACAGGGTCGGTACGAGCAGTACTTC. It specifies CASSQAGQGRYEQYF.

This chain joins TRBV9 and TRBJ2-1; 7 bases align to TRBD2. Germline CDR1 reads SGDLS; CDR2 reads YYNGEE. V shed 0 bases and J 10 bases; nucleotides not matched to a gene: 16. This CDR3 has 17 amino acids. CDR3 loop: CASSVAPQAGSIGEQFF. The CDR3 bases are TGTGCCAGCAGCGTAGCCCCCCAAGCGGGGTCCATCGGGGAGCAGTTCTTC.

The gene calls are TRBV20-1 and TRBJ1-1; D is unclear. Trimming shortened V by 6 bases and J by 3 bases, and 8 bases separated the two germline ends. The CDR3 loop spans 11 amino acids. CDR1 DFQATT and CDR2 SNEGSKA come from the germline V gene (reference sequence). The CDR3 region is CSAREHTEAFF. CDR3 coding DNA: TGCAGTGCACGGGAGCACACTGAAGCTTTCTTT.

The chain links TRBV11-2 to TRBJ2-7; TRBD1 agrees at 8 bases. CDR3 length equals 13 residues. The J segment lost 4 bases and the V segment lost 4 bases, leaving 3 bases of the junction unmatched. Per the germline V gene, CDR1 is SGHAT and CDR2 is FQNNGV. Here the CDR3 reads CASSSGQGYEQYF. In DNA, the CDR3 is TGTGCCAGCAGCTCCGGACAGGGATACGAGCAGTACTTC. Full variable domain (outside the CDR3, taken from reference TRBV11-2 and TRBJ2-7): EAGVAQSPRYKIIEKRQSVAFWCNPISGHATLYWYQQILGQGPKLLIQFQNNGVVDDSQLPKDRFSAERLKGVDSTLKIQPAKLEDSAVYLCASSSGQGYEQYFGPGTRLTVT.

CDR3 coding DNA: TGCAGTGCTAGGAAGGGGGACGAGCAGTACTTC. Its translation is CSARKGDEQYF. V usage is TRBV20-1 and J usage is TRBJ2-7; D may be TRBD1 (6 bases). Trimming took off 3 bases at V and 5 bases at J, with 8 bases between the two ends. The germline V gene has CDR1 DFQATT and CDR2 SNEGSKA (reference sequence). The CDR3 length is 11 residues.

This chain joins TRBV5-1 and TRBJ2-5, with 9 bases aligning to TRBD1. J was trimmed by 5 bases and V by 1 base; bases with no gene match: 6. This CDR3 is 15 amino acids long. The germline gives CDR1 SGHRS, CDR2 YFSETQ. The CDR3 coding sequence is TGCGCCAGCAGCTTGAGGGACAGGGTTCGCGAGACCCAGTACTTC. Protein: CASSLRDRVRETQYF.

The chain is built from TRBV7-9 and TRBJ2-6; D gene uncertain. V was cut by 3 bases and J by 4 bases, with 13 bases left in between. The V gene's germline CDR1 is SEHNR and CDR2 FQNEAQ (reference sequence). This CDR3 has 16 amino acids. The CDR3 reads CASSFPRRGGANVLTF. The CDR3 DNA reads TGTGCCAGCAGCTTTCCCAGGCGTGGCGGGGCCAACGTCCTGACTTTC.

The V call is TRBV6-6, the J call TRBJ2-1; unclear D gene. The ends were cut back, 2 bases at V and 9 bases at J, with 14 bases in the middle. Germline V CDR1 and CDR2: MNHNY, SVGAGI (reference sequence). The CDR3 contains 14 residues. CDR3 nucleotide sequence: TGTGCCAGCAGTTACAGCAGCGTGGGTAGTGAGCAGTTCTTC. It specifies CASSYSSVGSEQFF.

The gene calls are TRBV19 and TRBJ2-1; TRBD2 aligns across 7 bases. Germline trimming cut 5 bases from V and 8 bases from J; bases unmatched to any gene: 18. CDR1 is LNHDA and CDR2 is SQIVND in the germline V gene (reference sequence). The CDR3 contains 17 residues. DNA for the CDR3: TGTGCCAGTAGTCTATACTCGGGAGGACTGGAGGTATATGAGCAGTTCTTC. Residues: CASSLYSGGLEVYEQFF.

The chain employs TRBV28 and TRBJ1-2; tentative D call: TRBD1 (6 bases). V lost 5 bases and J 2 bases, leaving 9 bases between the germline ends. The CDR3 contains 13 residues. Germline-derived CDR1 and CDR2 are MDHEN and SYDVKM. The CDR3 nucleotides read TGTGCCAGCAGTGGCGACAGGAACTATGGCTACACCTTC. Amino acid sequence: CASSGDRNYGYTF.

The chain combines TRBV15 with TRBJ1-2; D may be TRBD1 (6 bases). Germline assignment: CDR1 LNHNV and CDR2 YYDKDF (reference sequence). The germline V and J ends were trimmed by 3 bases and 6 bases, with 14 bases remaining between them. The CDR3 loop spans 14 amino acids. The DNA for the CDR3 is TGTGCCACCAGCAGGGGCGGGGGCCTGGATGGCTACACCTTC. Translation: CATSRGGGLDGYTF.

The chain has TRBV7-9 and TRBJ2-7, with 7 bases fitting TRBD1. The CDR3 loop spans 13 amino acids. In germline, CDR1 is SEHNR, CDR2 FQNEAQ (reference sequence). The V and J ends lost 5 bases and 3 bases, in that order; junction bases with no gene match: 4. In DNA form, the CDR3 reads TGTGCCAGCAGCCCCGGACAGGACTACGAGCAGTACTTC. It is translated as CASSPGQDYEQYF.

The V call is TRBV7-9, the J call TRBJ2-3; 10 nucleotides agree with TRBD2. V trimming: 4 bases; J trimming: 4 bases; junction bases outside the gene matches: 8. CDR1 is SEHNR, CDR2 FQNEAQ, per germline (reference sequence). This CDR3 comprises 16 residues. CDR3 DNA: TGTGCCAGCAGCTCTCGACTAGCGGGTCTGTCAGATACGCAGTATTTT. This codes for CASSSRLAGLSDTQYF.

CDR3 nucleotide sequence: TGTGCCAGCAGCGAGGGACTAGCGGGAGGCCTGTTCGAGCAGTACTTC. It codes for CASSEGLAGGLFEQYF. This chain links TRBV9 with TRBJ2-7, with TRBD2 matching over 15 bases. CDR1 is SGDLS, CDR2 YYNGEE, per germline. This CDR3 comprises 16 residues. The ends lost 3 bases at V and 6 bases at J; junction bases unmatched: 7.

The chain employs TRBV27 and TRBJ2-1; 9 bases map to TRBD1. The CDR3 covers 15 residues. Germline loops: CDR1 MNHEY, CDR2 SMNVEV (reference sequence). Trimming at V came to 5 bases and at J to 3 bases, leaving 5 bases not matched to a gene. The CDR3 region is CASSPRQGGYNEQFF. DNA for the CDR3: TGTGCCAGCAGTCCGAGACAGGGGGGCTACAATGAGCAGTTCTTC.

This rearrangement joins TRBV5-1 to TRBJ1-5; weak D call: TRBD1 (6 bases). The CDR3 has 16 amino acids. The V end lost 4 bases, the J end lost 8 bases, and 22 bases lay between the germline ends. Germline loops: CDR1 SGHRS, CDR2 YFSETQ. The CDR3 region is CASSTSGVAAGEPQHF. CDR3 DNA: TGCGCCAGCAGCACTTCAGGGGTCGCAGCGGGGGAGCCCCAGCATTTT. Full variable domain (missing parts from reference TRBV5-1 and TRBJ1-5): KAGVTQTPRYLIKTRGQQVTLSCSPISGHRSVSWYQQTPGQGLQFLFEYFSETQRNKGNFPGRFSGRQFSNSRSEMNVSTLELGDSALYLCASSTSGVAAGEPQHFGDGTRLSIL.